Sequencing of this TCR beta chain was carried out in a study of shared clonotypes between healthy human individuals. Study as a whole: Three CD4 naive, three CD4 memory, two CD8 naive and one CD8 memory plate were used per donor. Findings and caveats of the study: Memory subsets generally showed lower estimated richness than naive subsets.

Deep-level settings were used for running the assay. The data were produced by immunoSEQ multiplex PCR, yet TCRdb's version contains in-frame clones alone and is incomplete. Of about 2.4 million clones listed, over 85% are singletons. V shed 4 bases and J shed 0 bases, with 11 bases lying between them. Germline V gene sequence: CDR1 SGHDT, CDR2 YYEEEE. The length of the CDR3 is 16 residues. With respect to this clone: Its antigen remains unknown.

The rearrangement joins TRBV5-6 to TRBJ1-6; no clear D gene. The specimen was naive CD4+ T cells from PBMCs. Subset noted: CD45RA+ positively selected. This sequence was found in a man between 18 and 35 years old in good health. Some clones in this sample may be carry-over from other donors' samples. As DNA, the CDR3 is TGTGCCAGCAGCCCAATGGGGAGCTCCTATAATTCACCCCTCCACTTT. Amino acids: CASSPMGSSYNSPLHF. The full variable domain, in which reference TRBV5-6 and TRBJ1-6 provide the parts outside the CDR3, is DAGVTQSPTHLIKTRGQQVTLRCSPKSGHDTVSWYQQALGQGPQFIFQYYEEEERQRGNFPDRFSGHQFPNYSSELNVNALLLGDSALYLCASSPMGSSYNSPLHFGNGTRLTVT.